These 10 T cell receptor beta chains share one sample of origin, sequenced in a study of chemoradiotherapy in HPV16-positive cancers. TCRdb's table, derived via immunoSEQ multiplex PCR, lists solely in-frame clones and lacks some. The sample includes over 1,500 clones, 86% of them seen just once. The sequenced sample was tumor tissue, obtained from a patient who underwent chemoradiotherapy. The receptors derive from a human donor with HPV-associated anogenital cancer.

This clone was picked up one time. V gene TRBV6-1 combines with J gene TRBJ2-7; 12 bases are shared with TRBD1. Looked up from germline, CDR1 is MNHNS and CDR2 is SASEGT. The CDR3 runs to 15 residues. Trimming removed 4 bases from V and 5 bases from J; junction bases left unmatched: 6. The CDR3 DNA reads TGTGCCAGCAGTGTAGGGACAGGGGGCGCGGACGAGCAGTACTTC. This gives the protein CASSVGTGGADEQYF.

The chain links TRBV14 to TRBJ1-3, with D tentatively TRBD1 (5 bases). CDR1 and CDR2 from the germline V gene are SGHDN and FVKESK. The CDR3 has 15 amino acids. V lost 3 bases, J lost 0 bases, and 9 bases lay in between. CDR3 protein: CASSHWTFSGNTIYF. CDR3 nucleotide sequence: TGTGCCAGCAGCCACTGGACATTCTCTGGAAACACCATATATTTT.

The chain is built from TRBV7-3 and TRBJ2-5, with D maybe TRBD2 (6 bases). This CDR3 spans 13 amino acids. CDR1 SGHTA and CDR2 FQGTGA come from the germline V gene. V shed 5 bases and J shed 2 bases, with 9 bases lying between them. The CDR3: CASSPGLQETQYF. In nucleotides, the CDR3 is TGTGCCAGCAGCCCGGGACTGCAAGAGACCCAGTACTTC.

Only a few counts were recorded for this clone. The rearrangement joins TRBV7-9 to TRBJ1-2; 7 positions match TRBD1. The length of the CDR3 is 16 residues. The V and J ends lost 0 bases and 7 bases, in that order; junction bases with no gene match: 11. Germline V gene lookup returns CDR1 SEHNR and CDR2 FQNEAQ (reference sequence). CDR3 in DNA: TGTGCCAGCAGCTTAGCCTATAACGACAGGGTGGCTGGCTACACCTTC. As protein: CASSLAYNDRVAGYTF.

The rearrangement uses TRBV7-9 and TRBJ1-1; D remains unclear. In germline, CDR1 is SEHNR, CDR2 FQNEAQ (reference sequence). There are 13 residues in the CDR3. The V end was cut by 6 bases, the J end by 0 bases, with 8 bases between. The CDR3 sequence is CASSTDMNTEAFF. CDR3 nucleotide sequence: TGTGCCAGCAGTACCGACATGAACACTGAAGCTTTCTTT.

This clone was recorded only once. The chain couples TRBV23-1 to TRBJ1-4, with TRBD1 as a possible D gene (5 bases). TRBV23-1 is sorted into the ORF group, with uncertain function. This CDR3 is built from 19 residues. The V end was cut by 3 bases, the J end by 5 bases, with 25 bases between. CDR3 nucleotides: TGCGCCAGCAGTCATCGGGGGGGAGGGCCCCCCAAAACGAATGAAAAACTGTTTTTT. Its translation: CASSHRGGGPPKTNEKLFF.

V gene TRBV5-6 combines with J gene TRBJ1-2, with D tentatively TRBD1 (5 bases). Germline CDR1 reads SGHDT; CDR2 reads YYEEEE. The V end lost 0 bases, the J end lost 2 bases, and 14 bases lay between the germline ends. This CDR3 is built from 16 residues. CDR3 in DNA: TGTGCCAGCAGCTTGGCCACATTCAGGGAAAACTATGGCTACACCTTC. Amino acid sequence: CASSLATFRENYGYTF. Based on the CDR3 plus reference TRBV5-6 and TRBJ1-2, the full variable domain is DAGVTQSPTHLIKTRGQQVTLRCSPKSGHDTVSWYQQALGQGPQFIFQYYEEEERQRGNFPDRFSGHQFPNYSSELNVNALLLGDSALYLCASSLATFRENYGYTFGSGTRLTVV.

This clone has only one observation. The V gene is TRBV30, the J gene TRBJ2-7; D perhaps matches TRBD2 (6 bases). V was trimmed by 3 bases and J by 2 bases, leaving 14 bases between them. The CDR3 runs 14 residues. Germline V gene data show CDR1 as GTSNPN and CDR2 as SVGIG (reference sequence). The CDR3 spells CAWRMGLSAYEQYF. The CDR3 nucleotides are TGTGCCTGGAGGATGGGACTCTCTGCCTACGAGCAGTACTTC. Full variable domain (rest looked up from reference TRBV30 and TRBJ2-7): SQTIHQWPATLVQPVGSPLSLECTVEGTSNPNLYWYRQAAGRGLQLLFYSVGIGQISSEVPQNLSASRPQDRQFILSSKKLLLSDSGFYLCAWRMGLSAYEQYFGPGTRLTVT.

The chain has TRBV5-1 and TRBJ1-1; maybe TRBD1 (6 bases). Trimming took off 2 bases at V and 4 bases at J, with 15 bases between the two ends. The germline gives CDR1 SGHRS, CDR2 YFSETQ. CDR3 length equals 15 residues. This CDR3 is CASSFGTSEGTEAFF. The CDR3 DNA reads TGCGCCAGCAGCTTTGGGACAAGTGAGGGCACTGAAGCTTTCTTT.

V usage is TRBV30 and J usage is TRBJ1-2, with TRBD1 identical over 8 bases. Germline CDR1 reads GTSNPN; CDR2 reads SVGIG (reference sequence). This CDR3 region has 16 residues. V shed 2 bases, J shed 5 bases, and the junction held 13 bases outside the gene matches. CDR3 DNA: TGTGCCTGGAGTAGGCTCCGGGACAGGACGGGATATGGCTACACCTTC. This translates into CAWSRLRDRTGYGYTF.